The 8 T cell receptor beta chains below come from one sample, sequenced in a study of blood T cell repertoires in COVID-19. The method was immunoSEQ multiplex PCR; TCRdb's version includes in-frame clones alone and lacks a portion of them. This table holds about 86,000 clones, about 87% found once. Sequencing input: peripheral blood. These receptors were obtained from a human donor in a cohort sampled during active COVID-19.

This clone was found once. The gene calls are TRBV7-9 and TRBJ2-1; possibly TRBD1 for D (6 bases). The V end was cut by 7 bases, the J end by 2 bases, with 12 bases between. CDR3 length: 14 residues. The germline V gene encodes CDR1 SEHNR and CDR2 FQNEAQ (reference sequence). The CDR3 sequence: CASTSKGAYNEQFF. The DNA for the CDR3 is TGTGCCAGCACCTCTAAGGGGGCCTACAATGAGCAGTTCTTC.

V is TRBV7-8 and J is TRBJ2-5; D is perhaps TRBD2 (6 bases). Per germline, CDR1 SGHVS and CDR2 FQNEAQ. This CDR3 spans 18 amino acids. Trimming left V 8 bases short and J 5 bases short, with 30 bases between. The CDR3, as DNA: TGTGCCAGCCTTCCCGGTGGAGGGTTAAGTCCATTGTGGGAGACCCAGTACTTC. This translates into CASLPGGGLSPLWETQYF.

V is TRBV5-1 and J is TRBJ2-3; D is unresolved. Trimming took off 5 bases at V and 0 bases at J, with 10 bases between the two ends. In germline, CDR1 is SGHRS, CDR2 YFSETQ. The CDR3 is 14 amino acids. CDR3 region: CASRRLLSTDTQYF. CDR3 DNA sequence: TGCGCCAGCAGAAGACTCTTGAGCACAGATACGCAGTATTTT.

This clone was picked up one time. The V and J genes are TRBV9 and TRBJ2-1; D is perhaps TRBD1 (5 bases). The V gene's germline CDR1 is SGDLS and CDR2 YYNGEE. V was cut by 1 base and J by 1 base, with 12 bases left in between. CDR3 length: 16 amino acids. The chain's CDR3 is CASSVRQGNSYNEQFF. The CDR3, as DNA: TGTGCCAGCAGCGTAAGGCAGGGCAATTCCTACAATGAGCAGTTCTTC.

The genes are TRBV18 and TRBJ1-5, with no clear D. CDR1 KGHSH and CDR2 LQKENI come from the germline V gene. The CDR3 consists of 13 residues. Trimming took off 2 bases at V and 6 bases at J, with 8 bases between the two ends. The CDR3 region has the DNA TGTGCCAGCTCACCAAGGGAGGGTCAGCCCCAGCATTTT. Its protein product is CASSPREGQPQHF.

V is TRBV5-4 and J is TRBJ2-1; TRBD2 aligns across 7 bases. The CDR3 contains 15 residues. The V and J ends lost 4 bases and 6 bases, in that order; junction bases with no gene match: 10. Germline V CDR1 and CDR2: SGHNT, YYREEE (reference sequence). This CDR3 reads CASSADSGHGNEQFF. The CDR3 DNA is TGTGCCAGCAGCGCGGATAGCGGGCACGGCAATGAGCAGTTCTTC.

The rearrangement joins TRBV7-8 to TRBJ1-2; a possible D gene is TRBD1 (6 bases). Deletions cut 7 bases from V and 8 bases from J, with 17 bases between. The length of the CDR3 is 13 residues. Germline V gene sequence: CDR1 SGHVS, CDR2 FQNEAQ. CDR3 DNA sequence: TGTGCCAGCACTTGGGACAAGGCAAGCGGCTACACCTTC. Translation: CASTWDKASGYTF.

The rearrangement links TRBV5-1 to TRBJ1-5, with TRBD1 matching over 9 bases. CDR1 SGHRS and CDR2 YFSETQ come from the germline V gene. V dropped 0 bases and J dropped 6; count of bases not matched to a gene: 4. There are 15 residues in the CDR3. The CDR3 spells CASSLGGTGSQPQHF. The CDR3 coding sequence is TGCGCCAGCAGCTTGGGGGGGACAGGGAGTCAGCCCCAGCATTTT. Using reference TRBV5-1 and TRBJ1-5 for the parts outside the CDR3, the full variable domain is KAGVTQTPRYLIKTRGQQVTLSCSPISGHRSVSWYQQTPGQGLQFLFEYFSETQRNKGNFPGRFSGRQFSNSRSEMNVSTLELGDSALYLCASSLGGTGSQPQHFGDGTRLSIL.